The 26 T cell receptor beta chains below all came from one sample that was sequenced in a study of blood T cell repertoires in COVID-19. Here immunoSEQ multiplex PCR was the method, and the copy in TCRdb shows in-frame clones only, minus some. The data hold roughly 20,000 clones, with roughly 82% observed a single time. Material: peripheral blood. Receptors were obtained from a man aged 65 to 85 with COVID-19, enrolled during active disease.

This chain uses TRBV5-4 with TRBJ2-7; tentatively, D is TRBD2 (6 bases). Germline values: CDR1 SGHNT, CDR2 YYREEE (reference sequence). CDR3 size: 14 residues. V was cut by 0 bases and J by 0 bases, with 7 bases left in between. The CDR3 is CASSLVGSSYEQYF. For the CDR3, the DNA is TGTGCCAGCAGCTTGGTCGGGAGCTCCTACGAGCAGTACTTC.

This clone occurred once. This rearrangement joins TRBV6-2 or TRBV6-3 to TRBJ2-7, with 13 positions matching TRBD2. V shed 0 bases, J shed 2 bases, and the junction held 4 bases outside the gene matches. CDR1 is MNHEY and CDR2 is SVGEGT in the germline V gene. The CDR3 spans 17 residues. The CDR3 here is CASSYSVGLAGAYEQYF. CDR3 in DNA: TGTGCCAGCAGTTACTCTGTTGGACTAGCGGGGGCCTACGAGCAGTACTTC.

This sequence joins TRBV28 and TRBJ2-7; TRBD1 matches at 12 bases. Germline V gives CDR1 MDHEN, CDR2 SYDVKM. V trimming: 3 bases; J trimming: 3 bases; junction bases outside the gene matches: 9. The CDR3 has 17 residues. CDR3 in amino acids: CASSFQLGTGGYYEQYF. Written as DNA, the CDR3 is TGTGCCAGCAGTTTCCAACTTGGGACAGGGGGCTACTACGAGCAGTACTTC. Supplemented by reference TRBV28 and TRBJ2-7, the full variable domain reads DVKVTQSSRYLVKRTGEKVFLECVQDMDHENMFWYRQDPGLGLRLIYFSYDVKMKEKGDIPEGYSVSREKKERFSLILESASTNQTSMYLCASSFQLGTGGYYEQYFGPGTRLTVT.

The sample holds a few counts of this clone. The genes are TRBV18 and TRBJ2-6; D not certain. The V gene lost 2 bases and the J gene lost 1 base, with 6 bases spanning the gap. Germline V gene lookup returns CDR1 KGHSH and CDR2 LQKENI. The CDR3 is 15 amino acids. CDR3 in DNA: TGTGCCAGCTCACCAGGCCCGTCTGGGGCCAACGTCCTGACTTTC. The encoded protein is CASSPGPSGANVLTF.

The rearrangement links TRBV2 to TRBJ2-7, with TRBD1 matching over 10 bases. The trim removed 6 bases at V and 0 bases at J, leaving 2 bases unmatched. This CDR3 has 14 amino acids. CDR1 and CDR2 from the germline V gene are SNHLY and FYNNEI. For the CDR3, the DNA is TGTGCCAGCAGCCGGGACAGGGGCTCCTACGAGCAGTACTTC. Amino acids: CASSRDRGSYEQYF.

J is TRBJ2-2 and V is TRBV10-3; D is uncertain. This CDR3 comprises 12 residues. The V end was cut by 4 bases, the J end by 9 bases, with 9 bases between. In germline, CDR1 is ENHRY, CDR2 SYGVKD. The CDR3 nucleotides are TGTGCCATCAGTGTGTTGGCCCGGGAGCTGTTTTTT. This codes for CAISVLARELFF.

J is TRBJ1-6 and V is TRBV23-1; 7 bases line up with TRBD1. TRBV23-1 is classed as an ORF, of uncertain function. With V trimmed by 4 bases and J by 9 bases, 18 bases remained unmatched. The CDR3 sequence is 18 residues long. The chain's CDR3 is CASSRMNYRGKVFSPLHF. CDR3 coding DNA: TGCGCCAGCAGTCGAATGAACTACAGGGGAAAGGTTTTTTCACCCCTCCACTTT.

In this sample, this clone turned up a few times. V is TRBV18 and J is TRBJ1-3; TRBD1 matches at 9 bases. J was trimmed by 0 bases and V by 3 bases; bases with no gene match: 9. Germline CDR1 and CDR2: KGHSH and LQKENI. The CDR3 loop spans 18 amino acids. The CDR3: CASSPDRGLPLSGNTIYF. The CDR3 coding sequence is TGTGCCAGCTCACCGGACAGGGGCTTACCCCTCTCTGGAAACACCATATATTTT.

The CDR3 nucleotides read TGTGCCAGCAGCACGCGGGACTCCTTCTCCTACGAGCAGTACTTC. Protein product: CASSTRDSFSYEQYF. This chain connects TRBV7-8 to TRBJ2-7; D possibly corresponds to TRBD2 (6 bases). Trimming cost V 5 bases and J 0 bases, with 14 bases left between them. There are 15 residues in the CDR3. Germline CDR1 is SGHVS and CDR2 is FQNEAQ.

This chain links TRBV18 with TRBJ1-5; 7 nucleotides agree with TRBD1. The junction had 7 bases not matched to a gene; V was cut back by 1 base and J by 4 bases. The CDR3 is made up of 16 amino acids. The germline V gene encodes CDR1 KGHSH and CDR2 LQKENI. CDR3 amino acids: CASSPQAGGENQPQHF. CDR3 nucleotides: TGTGCCAGCTCACCACAGGCAGGGGGAGAAAATCAGCCCCAGCATTTT.

The J gene is TRBJ1-5, the V gene TRBV7-2; tentatively, D is TRBD1 (5 bases). V was shortened by 4 bases and J by 6 bases, with 19 bases between the two germline ends. CDR1 SGHTA and CDR2 FQGNSA come from the germline V gene. The CDR3 covers 16 residues. CDR3 protein: CASSSQGPVGGQPQHF. In DNA, the CDR3 is TGTGCCAGCAGCTCGCAGGGTCCAGTCGGCGGTCAGCCCCAGCATTTT.

The chain uses TRBV7-2 and TRBJ1-6; D is uncertain. Trimming shortened V by 3 bases and J by 7 bases, and 7 bases separated the two germline ends. The CDR3 runs 13 residues. CDR1 is SGHTA and CDR2 is FQGNSA in the germline V gene. In DNA, the CDR3 is TGTGCCAGCAGCTTTCAGTTCAATTCACCCCTCCACTTT. Protein: CASSFQFNSPLHF.

The rearrangement joins TRBV6-5 to TRBJ2-2, with a tentative D call TRBD2 (5 bases). This CDR3 is 15 amino acids long. Trimming removed 9 bases from V and 4 bases from J, with 18 bases in between. CDR1 is MNHEY and CDR2 is SVGAGI in the germline V gene. The CDR3 nucleotides read TGTGCCAGTAACCACGAGCGGCTAGGCACCGGGGAGCTGTTTTTT. This encodes CASNHERLGTGELFF.

This chain connects TRBV30 to TRBJ2-2; TRBD1 matches at 7 bases. Trimming took 2 bases from V and 7 from J; bases not matched to a gene: 4. The CDR3 has 13 amino acids. Germline assignment: CDR1 GTSNPN and CDR2 SVGIG (reference sequence). CDR3 loop: CAWSYRGHGELFF. DNA of the CDR3: TGTGCCTGGAGTTATAGGGGGCACGGGGAGCTGTTTTTT.

The chain carries TRBV27 and TRBJ1-5; possible D gene TRBD1, 6 bases. This CDR3 region has 12 residues. Trimming removed 7 bases at V and 13 bases at J, with 17 bases between. Germline V gene data show CDR1 as MNHEY and CDR2 as SMNVEV (reference sequence). The CDR3 DNA sequence: TGTGCCAGCAACCCCCCGGGAGGGGGACAGCATTTT. Protein: CASNPPGGGQHF.

This clone was found once. The chain carries TRBV6-6 and TRBJ2-3; weak D call: TRBD2 (5 bases). The CDR3 length is 12 residues. Germline loops: CDR1 MNHNY, CDR2 SVGAGI (reference sequence). V was shortened by 4 bases and J by 6 bases, with 8 bases between the two germline ends. The CDR3 sequence: CASSSIADTQYF. The CDR3 DNA sequence: TGTGCCAGCAGTTCCATAGCGGATACGCAGTATTTT.

The chain has TRBV4-1 and TRBJ1-6; perhaps TRBD1 as D (6 bases). The CDR3 has 16 residues. The germline V gene encodes CDR1 MGHRA and CDR2 YSYEKL. V lost 0 bases and J lost 5, with 11 bases in between. The CDR3, as DNA: TGCGCCAGCAGCCAAGAACAGGGACGGGATAATTCACCCCTCCACTTT. This codes for CASSQEQGRDNSPLHF.

The chain recombines TRBV3-1 (or the pseudogene TRBV3-2) with TRBJ1-2; possible D gene TRBD1, 5 bases. Germline lookup yields CDR1 LGHDT and CDR2 YNNKEL (reference sequence). The CDR3 totals 13 residues. Trimming removed 4 bases from V and 4 bases from J, with 10 bases in between. Written as DNA, the CDR3 is TGTGCCAGCAGCCGAGACAGAACCTATGGCTACACCTTC. Residues: CASSRDRTYGYTF.

The genes are TRBV6-1 and TRBJ2-1; 8 bases agree with TRBD1. The trim removed 0 bases at V and 3 bases at J, leaving 4 bases unmatched. This CDR3 spans 16 amino acids. Germline CDR1 is MNHNS and CDR2 is SASEGT. The CDR3 DNA follows: TGTGCCAGCAGTGAAGCTGGACAGGGCTTCTACAATGAGCAGTTCTTC. Amino acid sequence: CASSEAGQGFYNEQFF.

This clone has a single count. The chain is built from TRBV2 and TRBJ1-2; 8 bases match TRBD1. V was clipped by 6 bases and J by 8 bases; unmatched bases: 8. Per germline, CDR1 SNHLY and CDR2 FYNNEI. The CDR3 consists of 13 residues. CDR3 coding DNA: TGTGCCAGCAGAGAACAGGGGGTGGTCGGCTACACCTTC. Amino acids: CASREQGVVGYTF.

This chain connects TRBV5-8 to TRBJ1-5; 8 bases are a match to TRBD1. V lost 2 bases, J lost 6 bases, and 7 bases stayed unmatched. The CDR3 is made up of 15 amino acids. The germline gives CDR1 SGHTS, CDR2 YDEGEE. The DNA of the CDR3 is TGTGCCAGCAGCTTTACAGGGGGAAGGGGTCAGCCCCAGCATTTT. Amino acid sequence: CASSFTGGRGQPQHF.

This chain joins TRBV2 and TRBJ1-2, with 7 positions matching TRBD1. After removal of 6 bases from V and 3 bases from J, the junction contained 4 bases not matched to a gene. The CDR3 covers 13 residues. CDR1 is SNHLY and CDR2 is FYNNEI in the germline V gene. For the CDR3, the DNA is TGTGCCAGCAGAACAGGGGTAGACTATGGCTACACCTTC. This encodes CASRTGVDYGYTF.

V is TRBV7-2 and J is TRBJ2-5, with D unclear. The CDR3 loop spans 13 amino acids. Per the germline V gene, CDR1 is SGHTA and CDR2 is FQGNSA. V was clipped by 2 bases and J by 3 bases, with 7 bases between them. The CDR3 is CASSLYRKETQYF. In DNA, the CDR3 is TGTGCCAGCAGCTTATATAGAAAAGAGACCCAGTACTTC.

V is TRBV14 and J is TRBJ2-1; 10 positions agree with TRBD2. Germline-derived CDR1 and CDR2 are SGHDN and FVKESK. The CDR3 contains 16 residues. J lost 4 bases, V lost 4 bases, and 7 bases had no gene match. CDR3 in amino acids: CASSRVGLAVYNEQFF. The CDR3 DNA follows: TGTGCCAGCAGCCGAGTAGGACTAGCGGTTTACAATGAGCAGTTCTTC. Full variable domain (rest looked up from reference TRBV14 and TRBJ2-1): EAGVTQFPSHSVIEKGQTVTLRCDPISGHDNLYWYRRVMGKEIKFLLHFVKESKQDESGMPNNRFLAERTGGTYSTLKVQPAELEDSGVYFCASSRVGLAVYNEQFFGPGTRLTVL.

The chain carries TRBV28 and TRBJ1-5; D remains unclear. The germline V gene encodes CDR1 MDHEN and CDR2 SYDVKM. With 6 bases removed from V and 2 bases from J, the gap between germline ends came to 20 bases. The CDR3 covers 17 residues. The CDR3: CASSPEVGWRGNQPQHF. DNA of the CDR3: TGTGCCAGCAGCCCAGAGGTCGGGTGGCGGGGCAATCAGCCCCAGCATTTT.

This chain uses TRBV19 with TRBJ1-6, with D unresolved. The CDR3 covers 13 residues. Trimming shortened V by 7 bases and J by 6 bases, and 10 bases separated the two germline ends. Per germline, CDR1 LNHDA and CDR2 SQIVND (reference sequence). CDR3 bases: TGTGCCAGTAAGGAAGAGGGTAATTCACCCCTCCACTTT. Its translation: CASKEEGNSPLHF.